The 12 T cell receptor beta chains below come from one sample, sequenced in a study of T cell responses to AZD1222 COVID-19 vaccine. Here immunoSEQ multiplex PCR was the method, and the copy in TCRdb shows in-frame clones only, minus some. The sample has about 110,000 clones; about nine tenths are singletons. The sequenced sample was peripheral blood, obtained on day 0 of AZD1222 vaccination. The receptors derive from an adult in good health.

The genes are TRBV28 and TRBJ1-5; TRBD1 might be the D (6 bases). The V end lost 4 bases, the J end lost 6 bases, and 16 bases lay between the germline ends. This CDR3 has 15 amino acids. Germline CDR1 is MDHEN and CDR2 is SYDVKM. CDR3 amino acids: CASSSEGGGSQPQHF. CDR3 DNA sequence: TGTGCCAGCAGTTCGGAAGGAGGGGGGAGTCAGCCCCAGCATTTT.

The rearrangement uses TRBV6-1 and TRBJ1-2; D perhaps matches TRBD1 (5 bases). Trimming pared 2 bases from V and 2 bases from J, leaving 12 bases between. The CDR3 is 15 residues long. Germline V gene data show CDR1 as MNHNS and CDR2 as SASEGT. The CDR3 coding sequence is TGTGCCAGCAGTGAACCGGGACGCGGAAACTATGGCTACACCTTC. Translated, it gives CASSEPGRGNYGYTF.

This clone was detected only once. The chain couples TRBV7-9 to TRBJ1-3; a possible D gene is TRBD1 (6 bases). V lost 4 bases and J 0 bases, leaving 13 bases between the germline ends. CDR3 length: 16 residues. Germline V gene sequence: CDR1 SEHNR, CDR2 FQNEAQ (reference sequence). DNA for the CDR3: TGTGCCAGCAGCTCCCCGGGGGGCTACTCTGGAAACACCATATATTTT. Its protein product is CASSSPGGYSGNTIYF.

The V call is TRBV5-5, the J call TRBJ1-5; D ambiguous. CDR3 length equals 15 residues. With 0 bases removed from V and 3 bases from J, the gap between germline ends came to 10 bases. CDR1 SGHKS and CDR2 YYEKEE come from the germline V gene (reference sequence). This CDR3 reads CASSLGPGVNQPQHF. CDR3 sequence (DNA): TGTGCCAGCAGCTTGGGACCTGGAGTCAATCAGCCCCAGCATTTT.

V and J are TRBV6-2 or TRBV6-3 and TRBJ1-2; D remains unclear. V was cut by 3 bases and J by 7 bases, with 15 bases left in between. CDR3 size: 14 residues. Germline V gene sequence: CDR1 MNHEY, CDR2 SVGEGT. This chain's CDR3 is CASSYNRPLGGYTF. Written as DNA, the CDR3 is TGTGCCAGCAGTTATAACAGACCTCTAGGTGGCTACACCTTC.

The chain combines TRBV20-1 with TRBJ2-1; D remains ambiguous. The V and J ends lost 7 bases and 4 bases respectively, with 8 bases between them. CDR1 and CDR2 from the germline V gene are DFQATT and SNEGSKA (reference sequence). The CDR3 contains 11 residues. In nucleotides, the CDR3 is TGCAGTGGAATAAAATACAATGAGCAGTTCTTC. It encodes CSGIKYNEQFF.

The CDR3 loop is CASSWEQGLHGYTF. The CDR3 nucleotides are TGTGCCAGCAGCTGGGAACAGGGCTTACATGGCTACACCTTC. The V call is TRBV7-9, the J call TRBJ1-2; possibly TRBD1 for D (6 bases). Looked up from germline, CDR1 is SEHNR and CDR2 is FQNEAQ (reference sequence). The germline V and J ends were trimmed by 4 bases and 6 bases, with 15 bases remaining between them. This CDR3 region has 14 residues.

The rearrangement links TRBV5-6 to TRBJ1-2; perhaps TRBD1 as D (5 bases). The CDR3 covers 16 residues. Germline V CDR1 and CDR2: SGHDT, YYEEEE. Trimming took 8 bases from V and 3 from J, leaving 23 bases between them. The CDR3 DNA reads TGTGCCAGTGAAGCCCGGCCGGCCACAGGAGACTATGGCTACACCTTC. It translates to CASEARPATGDYGYTF.

The V gene is TRBV7-8, the J gene TRBJ2-3; TRBD2 agrees at 8 bases. The V segment lost 5 bases and the J segment 0 bases; nucleotides outside the gene matches: 13. The germline V gene encodes CDR1 SGHVS and CDR2 FQNEAQ. The CDR3 length is 18 residues. CDR3 sequence: CASSKDYGGVMSTDTQYF. The CDR3, as DNA: TGTGCCAGCAGCAAAGACTACGGGGGGGTGATGAGCACAGATACGCAGTATTTT.

A word on this clone: One end of the junction varies from germline; a read error may be responsible. This chain links TRBV7-8 with TRBJ2-1; D is perhaps TRBD2 (5 bases). The CDR3 has 13 residues. Germline-derived CDR1 and CDR2 are SGHVS and FQNEAQ. The CDR3 coding sequence is TGTGCCAGCAGCCTAGCACTATTCAATGAGCAGTTCTTC. This encodes CASSLALFNEQFF.

This chain connects TRBV7-9 to TRBJ2-7, with D hard to call. This CDR3 region has 14 residues. Germline lookup yields CDR1 SEHNR and CDR2 FQNEAQ (reference sequence). The V end lost 1 base, the J end lost 2 bases, and 9 bases lay between the germline ends. The DNA for the CDR3 is TGTGCCAGCAGCTTAGGGACGGTTCCCTACGAGCAGTACTTC. Encoded protein: CASSLGTVPYEQYF.

The CDR3 region is CASSGDRGNSPLHF. The CDR3 bases are TGTGCCAGCAGCGGGGACAGGGGAAATTCACCCCTCCACTTT. The J gene is TRBJ1-6, the V gene TRBV7-3; 10 bases align to TRBD1. The CDR3 extends over 14 amino acids. The germline CDR1 and CDR2 sequences are SGHTA and FQGTGA. The J segment lost 7 bases and the V segment lost 5 bases, leaving 2 bases of the junction unmatched.